This T cell receptor beta chain was observed in a study of cytomegalovirus exposure and HLA in healthy donors. Overall study findings and caveats: Excluded: some indistinguishable V segments such as TRBV6-2 and TRBV6-3. Earlier analysis found most TCR beta V segments productive about 87% or about 30% of the time. A later examination showed that TCR association rates differed by HLA locus, with DRB1 most and HLA-C fewest. The listing of 150 to 200 TCR beta chains classed them as cytomegalovirus-associated.

A multiplex PCR was run with 60 Vbeta primers and 13 Jbeta primers. Clones were sequenced by immunoSEQ multiplex PCR, and TCRdb holds only the in-frame ones, with some missing. This sample contains tens of thousands of clones. A word on this clone: The antigen is unknown.

This CDR3 is built from 13 residues. The germline V gene encodes CDR1 SGDLS and CDR2 YYNGEE. The V and J ends lost 3 bases and 9 bases, in that order; junction bases with no gene match: 5. The sequenced material came from PBMCs. The TCR was taken from a man over 45 in good health and CMV-seropositive. The genes are TRBV9 and TRBJ2-5, with 10 bases matching TRBD2. The CDR3: CASSDDSGRSQYF. In DNA form, the CDR3 reads TGTGCCAGCAGCGACGATAGCGGGAGGTCCCAGTACTTC.